Below, 22 T cell receptor beta chains from the same sample are listed, as sequenced in a study of shared clonotypes between healthy human individuals. TCRdb's table, derived via immunoSEQ multiplex PCR, lists solely in-frame clones and lacks some. This table holds 2 million to 2.5 million clones, approximately 93% found once. Sequencing used naive CD4+ T cells from PBMCs. Documented subset: CD45RA+ positively selected. These receptors were obtained from a young man in good health. Some clones in this sample may be carry-over from other donors' samples.

A word on this clone: The sample contains more than one DNA sequence encoding this CDR3. The rearrangement links TRBV28 to TRBJ1-4, with D possibly being TRBD1 (6 bases). Germline CDR1 MDHEN, CDR2 SYDVKM. This CDR3 has 14 residues. Trimming pared 5 bases from V and 3 bases from J, leaving 10 bases between. Written as DNA, the CDR3 is TGTGCCAGCAGTCTAGGGGGTCCTAATGAAAAACTGTTTTTT. Encoded protein: CASSLGGPNEKLFF. Full variable domain (remainder filled in from reference TRBV28 and TRBJ1-4): DVKVTQSSRYLVKRTGEKVFLECVQDMDHENMFWYRQDPGLGLRLIYFSYDVKMKEKGDIPEGYSVSREKKERFSLILESASTNQTSMYLCASSLGGPNEKLFFGSGTQLSVL.

The chain couples TRBV10-3 to TRBJ2-3; D remains unclear. Per the germline V gene, CDR1 is ENHRY and CDR2 is SYGVKD. The CDR3 covers 15 residues. The V end lost 3 bases, the J end lost 5 bases, and 15 bases lay between the germline ends. DNA of the CDR3: TGTGCCATCAGTGACCCTGGACGGATCCGAGATACGCAGTATTTT. This encodes CAISDPGRIRDTQYF.

The chain employs TRBV11-2 and TRBJ1-1; TRBD1 is a possible D gene (6 bases). The germline V and J ends were trimmed by 5 bases and 1 base, with 11 bases remaining between them. Looked up from germline, CDR1 is SGHAT and CDR2 is FQNNGV. CDR3 length: 14 amino acids. This CDR3 reads CASSPRGENTEAFF. The CDR3, as DNA: TGTGCCAGCAGCCCCAGGGGCGAGAACACTGAAGCTTTCTTT.

About this clone: The same CDR3 arises from other DNA sequences in this sample as well. This chain joins TRBV6-5 and TRBJ1-2; D is unresolved. The V and J ends lost 0 bases and 0 bases respectively, with 8 bases between them. The germline V gene encodes CDR1 MNHEY and CDR2 SVGAGI. The CDR3 covers 15 residues. The DNA of the CDR3 is TGTGCCAGCAGTTACTCGAGGGAGACTAACTATGGCTACACCTTC. Amino acids: CASSYSRETNYGYTF.

The V and J genes are TRBV5-1 and TRBJ2-7, with a weak D call TRBD2 (6 bases). V was pared by 0 bases and J by 0 bases, with 10 bases between. Germline loops: CDR1 SGHRS, CDR2 YFSETQ. CDR3 length equals 15 residues. The CDR3: CASSLGVADSYEQYF. In DNA form, the CDR3 reads TGCGCCAGCAGCTTGGGGGTAGCGGACTCCTACGAGCAGTACTTC.

To note about this clone: Distinct nucleotide sequences in the sample also encode this CDR3. This chain connects TRBV9 to TRBJ2-1; D call uncertain. Germline assignment: CDR1 SGDLS and CDR2 YYNGEE. The CDR3 extends over 15 amino acids. V lost 0 bases to trimming and J lost 0 bases, with 7 bases between them. This chain's CDR3 is CASSVGLDSYNEQFF. CDR3 DNA: TGTGCCAGCAGCGTAGGCCTGGACTCCTACAATGAGCAGTTCTTC. Filled out from reference TRBV9 and TRBJ2-1, the complete variable domain reads DSGVTQTPKHLITATGQRVTLRCSPRSGDLSVYWYQQSLDQGLQFLIQYYNGEERAKGNILERFSAQQFPDLHSELNLSSLELGDSALYFCASSVGLDSYNEQFFGPGTRLTVL.

As for this clone: A much larger clone differs from this one at a single base, so this may be a read error. The chain combines TRBV6-6 with TRBJ1-2, with TRBD1 identical over 7 bases. The CDR3 consists of 12 residues. Germline trimming cut 5 bases from V and 3 bases from J; bases unmatched to any gene: 0. Germline assignment: CDR1 MNHNY and CDR2 SVGAGI (reference sequence). The CDR3 protein is CASSDRDYGYTF. The CDR3 DNA reads TGTGCCAGCAGTGACAGGGACTATGGCTACACCTTC.

V is TRBV5-6 and J is TRBJ1-4; no firm D call. The germline gives CDR1 SGHDT, CDR2 YYEEEE. The CDR3 spans 15 residues. The V end was cut by 5 bases, the J end by 12 bases, with 23 bases between. CDR3 sequence: CASSSIRDLRGELFF. DNA for the CDR3: TGTGCCAGCAGTTCCATCCGGGATCTCCGCGGAGAACTGTTTTTT.

This clone was counted once. This chain uses TRBV9 with TRBJ2-1; D might be TRBD2 (6 bases). Germline loops: CDR1 SGDLS, CDR2 YYNGEE. Trimming took off 5 bases at V and 4 bases at J, with 13 bases between the two ends. There are 14 residues in the CDR3. The CDR3 DNA sequence: TGTGCCAGCAGTGACGGGAGAATATACAATGAGCAGTTCTTC. Translation: CASSDGRIYNEQFF.

The chain carries TRBV30 and TRBJ2-5; tentatively, D is TRBD1 (6 bases). Germline V gives CDR1 GTSNPN, CDR2 SVGIG (reference sequence). The CDR3 spans 15 residues. V was clipped by 2 bases and J by 4 bases, with 17 bases between them. This CDR3 reads CAWSTGTPWGETQYF. The CDR3, as DNA: TGTGCCTGGAGTACCGGGACACCCTGGGGAGAGACCCAGTACTTC.

The CDR3 here is CASSLFGGAPGANVLTF. The CDR3 DNA is TGTGCCAGCAGCTTATTTGGGGGGGCGCCTGGGGCCAACGTCCTGACTTTC. The chain links TRBV7-2 to TRBJ2-6, with a possible D match to TRBD2 (7 bases). The germline V and J ends were trimmed by 2 bases and 2 bases, with 13 bases remaining between them. Germline V gene lookup returns CDR1 SGHTA and CDR2 FQGNSA. This CDR3 spans 17 amino acids.

This clone showed up just once. V usage is TRBV5-4 and J usage is TRBJ2-3, with D unclear. CDR1 is SGHNT and CDR2 is YYREEE in the germline V gene (reference sequence). This CDR3 comprises 14 residues. Trimming took off 0 bases at V and 2 bases at J, with 7 bases between the two ends. The CDR3, as DNA: TGTGCCAGCAGCTTGGCGCAGTACACAGATACGCAGTATTTT. This encodes CASSLAQYTDTQYF.

This chain uses TRBV30 with TRBJ1-5; 8 bases map to TRBD1. Germline lookup yields CDR1 GTSNPN and CDR2 SVGIG (reference sequence). The CDR3 runs to 14 residues. Trimming at V came to 2 bases and at J to 7 bases, leaving 7 bases not matched to a gene. The CDR3 protein is CAWSSRQGIQPQHF. In DNA, the CDR3 is TGTGCCTGGAGTTCTCGACAGGGGATACAGCCCCAGCATTTT.

The chain is built from TRBV19 and TRBJ1-2, with D unclear. CDR1 is LNHDA and CDR2 is SQIVND in the germline V gene (reference sequence). The CDR3 extends over 13 amino acids. The germline V and J ends were trimmed by 10 bases and 7 bases, with 19 bases remaining between them. Here the CDR3 reads CATAQAGGGGYTF. The CDR3 DNA is TGTGCCACCGCCCAAGCAGGAGGAGGTGGCTACACCTTC.

This clone appeared a single time. This chain uses TRBV29-1 with TRBJ2-1, with D perhaps TRBD1 or TRBD2 (5 bases each). CDR1 is SQVTM and CDR2 is ANQGSEA in the germline V gene. There are 15 residues in the CDR3. Trimming removed 6 bases at V and 6 bases at J, with 21 bases between. CDR3 DNA: TGCAGCGTCGACCGAGGGGCTAGAGGATTCAATGAGCAGTTCTTC. This sequence encodes CSVDRGARGFNEQFF.

This chain joins TRBV11-2 and TRBJ2-2; no clear D gene. The CDR3 is 15 residues long. Germline V lookup: CDR1 SGHAT, CDR2 FQNNGV. The V end lost 5 bases, the J end lost 1 base, and 11 bases lay between the germline ends. CDR3 DNA sequence: TGTGCCAGCAGCCGCGGAGTGGGGAACACCGGGGAGCTGTTTTTT. Translation: CASSRGVGNTGELFF. The full variable domain, in which reference TRBV11-2 and TRBJ2-2 provide the parts outside the CDR3, is EAGVAQSPRYKIIEKRQSVAFWCNPISGHATLYWYQQILGQGPKLLIQFQNNGVVDDSQLPKDRFSAERLKGVDSTLKIQPAKLEDSAVYLCASSRGVGNTGELFFGEGSRLTVL.

Only a few counts were recorded for this clone. The V and J genes are TRBV19 and TRBJ1-1; 7 bases fit TRBD1. Germline V gives CDR1 LNHDA, CDR2 SQIVND (reference sequence). This CDR3 has 16 residues. Trimming removed 5 bases from V and 4 bases from J; junction bases left unmatched: 13. CDR3 nucleotide sequence: TGTGCCAGTAGTCCATCAAGGGGGCCCTGGGGCACTGAAGCTTTCTTT. It is translated as CASSPSRGPWGTEAFF. The whole variable domain, remainder taken from reference TRBV19 and TRBJ1-1, is DGGITQSPKYLFRKEGQNVTLSCEQNLNHDAMYWYRQDPGQGLRLIYYSQIVNDFQKGDIAEGYSVSREKKESFPLTVTSAQKNPTAFYLCASSPSRGPWGTEAFFGQGTRLTVV.

This clone occurred once. This chain links TRBV5-1 with TRBJ2-7; the D call may be TRBD1 or TRBD2 (5 bases each). The CDR3 has 13 amino acids. The V end was cut by 7 bases, the J end by 1 base, with 12 bases between. From germline, CDR1 is SGHRS and CDR2 YFSETQ. The CDR3 coding sequence is TGCGCCAGCGGACGGGACGGATCCTACGAGCAGTACTTC. This encodes CASGRDGSYEQYF.

The J gene is TRBJ2-1, the V gene TRBV7-9, with 9 positions matching TRBD2. The CDR3 contains 14 residues. The trim removed 4 bases at V and 5 bases at J, leaving 3 bases unmatched. Germline assignment: CDR1 SEHNR and CDR2 FQNEAQ (reference sequence). This CDR3 is CASSSTSGHNEQFF. The CDR3 DNA is TGTGCCAGCAGCTCGACTAGCGGTCACAATGAGCAGTTCTTC.

This chain links TRBV15 with TRBJ1-1; D remains unclear. Germline values: CDR1 LNHNV, CDR2 YYDKDF (reference sequence). The CDR3 totals 13 residues. The V gene lost 1 base and the J gene lost 4 bases, with 7 bases spanning the gap. CDR3 sequence (DNA): TGTGCCACCAGCAGAGTTTTAGCCACTGAAGCTTTCTTT. This sequence encodes CATSRVLATEAFF.

In this sample, this clone turned up once. V and J are TRBV6-5 and TRBJ1-2; 8 bases are shared with TRBD1. The germline V gene encodes CDR1 MNHEY and CDR2 SVGAGI. This CDR3 region has 13 residues. With V trimmed by 6 bases and J by 8 bases, 8 bases remained unmatched. The CDR3 DNA reads TGTGCCAGCAGCCTCCCAGGGGGCCGGGGCTACACCTTC. Its protein product is CASSLPGGRGYTF.

The chain is built from TRBV13 and TRBJ1-2, with a possible D match to TRBD1 (6 bases). The CDR3 is made up of 17 amino acids. Trimming pared 2 bases from V and 0 bases from J, leaving 16 bases between. Germline values: CDR1 PRHDT, CDR2 FYEKMQ (reference sequence). The CDR3 loop is CASSLRGTGATNYGYTF. CDR3 nucleotides: TGTGCCAGCAGCTTAAGGGGGACGGGGGCGACTAACTATGGCTACACCTTC.